A single sample is the source of the 25 T cell receptor beta chains below, sequenced in a study of STAT5B mutations in CD4+ large granular lymphocyte leukemia. Profiling relied on immunoSEQ multiplex PCR, and the TCRdb table lists in-frame clones only, not all of them. The sample has about 26,000 clones, just under 80% seen once. Material: CD4+ T cells from blood buffy coats. These receptors came from a human donor in good health.

This CDR3 is CATLRSGANVLTF. Written as DNA, the CDR3 is TGTGCCACCCTAAGGTCTGGGGCCAACGTCCTGACTTTC. The chain has TRBV6-1 and TRBJ2-6; no firm D call. V was shortened by 10 bases and J by 1 base, with 8 bases between the two germline ends. This CDR3 has 13 residues. CDR1 and CDR2 from the germline V gene are MNHNS and SASEGT.

This CDR3 is CASSLIAGGLSGELFF. CDR3 coding DNA: TGTGCCAGCAGTTTAATAGCGGGGGGGCTTTCCGGGGAGCTGTTTTTT. The V call is TRBV28, the J call TRBJ2-2; 11 positions match TRBD2. Per germline, CDR1 MDHEN and CDR2 SYDVKM. The V segment lost 2 bases and the J segment 6 bases; nucleotides outside the gene matches: 5. This CDR3 is 16 amino acids long.

The chain recombines TRBV5-4 with TRBJ2-5; D is possibly TRBD1 (5 bases). V lost 2 bases and J lost 1, with 9 bases in between. Germline V gene lookup returns CDR1 SGHNT and CDR2 YYREEE (reference sequence). There are 14 residues in the CDR3. CDR3: CASSLTGFQETQYF. DNA of the CDR3: TGTGCCAGCAGCTTAACAGGTTTCCAAGAGACCCAGTACTTC.

In its sample, this clone was seen once. This chain joins TRBV9 and TRBJ2-5; D is possibly TRBD2 (5 bases). V lost 9 bases and J 7 bases, leaving 16 bases between the germline ends. The germline CDR1 and CDR2 sequences are SGDLS and YYNGEE. This CDR3 comprises 12 residues. This CDR3 reads CATPTKAATQYF. The CDR3 bases are TGTGCCACCCCCACCAAAGCGGCGACCCAGTACTTC.

This clone was recorded a few times. This chain uses TRBV2 with TRBJ2-2; D ambiguous. The V end was cut by 6 bases, the J end by 2 bases, with 10 bases between. The CDR3 is 14 residues long. Per germline, CDR1 SNHLY and CDR2 FYNNEI. DNA of the CDR3: TGTGCCAGCAGGACCCAACGTAACACCGGGGAGCTGTTTTTT. It is translated as CASRTQRNTGELFF.

This clone came up once. The chain is built from TRBV2 and TRBJ2-5; D tentatively reads TRBD1 or TRBD2 (6 bases each). Germline V CDR1 and CDR2: SNHLY, FYNNEI. The length of the CDR3 is 14 residues. The V and J ends lost 4 bases and 5 bases respectively, with 14 bases between them. Here the CDR3 reads CASSVGGPGETQYF. The CDR3 DNA follows: TGTGCCAGCAGTGTTGGGGGGCCGGGGGAGACCCAGTACTTC.

The V and J genes are TRBV28 and TRBJ2-7; D remains unclear. The germline gives CDR1 MDHEN, CDR2 SYDVKM. V lost 1 base, J lost 2 bases, and 9 bases lay in between. The CDR3 length is 14 residues. The chain's CDR3 is CASSLSNPPYEQYF. In DNA form, the CDR3 reads TGTGCCAGCAGTTTATCCAACCCTCCCTACGAGCAGTACTTC.

This sequence joins TRBV7-2 and TRBJ2-1; no definite D call. Trimming left V 3 bases short and J 6 bases short, with 9 bases between. The CDR3 spans 13 residues. Per the germline V gene, CDR1 is SGHTA and CDR2 is FQGNSA. CDR3 residues: CASSFSGVNEQFF. Here the CDR3 DNA reads TGTGCCAGCAGCTTTAGTGGGGTCAATGAGCAGTTCTTC.

The chain links TRBV6-1 to TRBJ1-1; TRBD1 matches at 10 bases. CDR1 is MNHNS, CDR2 SASEGT, per germline. The CDR3 length is 15 residues. The ends lost 0 bases at V and 11 bases at J; junction bases unmatched: 9. CDR3 sequence: CASSEAADRGRRAFF. Here the CDR3 DNA reads TGTGCCAGCAGTGAAGCCGCAGACAGGGGGCGCCGGGCTTTCTTT.

This clone appeared once. V usage is TRBV6-5 and J usage is TRBJ2-1; 9 nucleotides line up with TRBD1. This CDR3 is built from 15 residues. CDR1 and CDR2 from the germline V gene are MNHEY and SVGAGI. V shed 5 bases, J shed 2 bases, and the junction held 4 bases outside the gene matches. The CDR3 protein is CASSQDRGPYNEQFF. The CDR3 DNA follows: TGTGCCAGCAGTCAGGACAGGGGTCCCTACAATGAGCAGTTCTTC.

The CDR3 sequence is CASSRDTEAFF. CDR3 in DNA: TGTGCCAGCAGCCGGGACACTGAAGCTTTCTTT. This chain connects TRBV7-8 to TRBJ1-1; D is unresolved. The CDR3 runs to 11 residues. The ends were cut back, 5 bases at V and 3 bases at J, with 4 bases in the middle. The germline V gene has CDR1 SGHVS and CDR2 FQNEAQ.

A few counts support this clone. The gene calls are TRBV9 and TRBJ2-1; the match to TRBD2 covers 9 bases. V shed 5 bases and J 5 bases; nucleotides not matched to a gene: 8. The V gene's germline CDR1 is SGDLS and CDR2 YYNGEE. This CDR3 has 15 residues. In DNA, the CDR3 is TGTGCCAGCAGGCCCGAGGGACTAGCCCACAATGAGCAGTTCTTC. Its translation is CASRPEGLAHNEQFF.

This sequence joins TRBV30 and TRBJ1-6, with 8 bases matching TRBD1. Germline V gene lookup returns CDR1 GTSNPN and CDR2 SVGIG (reference sequence). CDR3 size: 13 residues. Trimming removed 8 bases from V and 8 bases from J; junction bases left unmatched: 8. The CDR3 DNA reads as TGTGCCAGGTCCGCACAGGGGGATTCACCCCTCCACTTT. It specifies CARSAQGDSPLHF.

CDR3 protein: CASRDGGHLTGELFF. In nucleotides, the CDR3 is TGTGCCAGCAGGGACGGGGGGCATTTAACCGGGGAGCTGTTTTTT. The chain is built from TRBV6-6 and TRBJ2-2; the D gene is possibly TRBD2 (7 bases). Germline CDR1 is MNHNY and CDR2 is SVGAGI (reference sequence). Trimming left V 6 bases short and J 5 bases short, with 16 bases between. This CDR3 contains 15 residues.

The chain links TRBV10-2 to TRBJ2-7, with 7 bases lining up with TRBD2. J lost 5 bases, V lost 0 bases, and 4 bases had no gene match. Germline loops: CDR1 WSHSY, CDR2 SAAADI. The CDR3 totals 14 residues. The CDR3 region is CASSESREAHEQYF. As DNA, the CDR3 is TGCGCCAGCAGTGAGTCACGGGAGGCGCACGAGCAGTACTTC.

In DNA form, the CDR3 reads TGTGCCACCAGTCAGACAGCCTCTCCCTTTTTGAACACCGGGGAGCTGTTTTTT. Protein: CATSQTASPFLNTGELFF. The V call is TRBV15, the J call TRBJ2-2; maybe TRBD1 (5 bases). Germline CDR1 and CDR2: LNHNV and YYDKDF (reference sequence). V lost 6 bases and J lost 1, with 21 bases in between. This CDR3 comprises 18 residues.

The V and J genes are TRBV7-9 and TRBJ2-7; D gene uncertain. This CDR3 spans 13 amino acids. CDR1 and CDR2 from the germline V gene are SEHNR and FQNEAQ (reference sequence). V lost 5 bases to trimming and J lost 2 bases, with 10 bases between them. The CDR3 sequence: CASSPNQAYEQYF. CDR3 DNA sequence: TGTGCCAGCAGCCCCAACCAGGCCTACGAGCAGTACTTC.

This clone was observed a single time. This chain uses TRBV7-8 with TRBJ2-7; possibly TRBD1 for D (6 bases). The CDR3 sequence is 12 residues long. With 5 bases removed from V and 6 bases from J, the gap between germline ends came to 11 bases. Germline loops: CDR1 SGHVS, CDR2 FQNEAQ. The CDR3 sequence: CASSTGLSEQYV. CDR3 nucleotides: TGTGCCAGCAGCACAGGGCTCAGCGAGCAGTACGTC.

This clone was seen a single time. The chain uses TRBV29-1 and TRBJ1-1; possible D gene TRBD1, 5 bases. Trimming left V 2 bases short and J 10 bases short, with 14 bases between. Germline CDR1 SQVTM, CDR2 ANQGSEA. CDR3 length: 12 amino acids. CDR3 DNA sequence: TGCAGCGTTGAAAGGGCCCAAAGGGGAGCTTTCTTT. It encodes CSVERAQRGAFF.

This CDR3 is CASSYSQPGRGPQHF. CDR3 nucleotides: TGTGCCAGCAGTTACTCGCAACCGGGGAGGGGGCCCCAGCATTTT. The V call is TRBV6-5, the J call TRBJ1-5, with D possibly being TRBD1 (5 bases). Germline V lookup: CDR1 MNHEY, CDR2 SVGAGI. This CDR3 is built from 15 residues. Trimming took off 0 bases at V and 9 bases at J, with 15 bases between the two ends.

This clone was observed a few times. The chain combines TRBV11-2 with TRBJ1-5; D possibly corresponds to TRBD1 (5 bases). The germline gives CDR1 SGHAT, CDR2 FQNNGV. V was clipped by 5 bases and J by 7 bases, with 12 bases between them. This CDR3 region has 13 residues. DNA for the CDR3: TGTGCCAGCAGCGTAATGAGGGGCCAGCCCCAGCATTTT. Its translation: CASSVMRGQPQHF.

The chain is built from TRBV5-4 and TRBJ2-2, with D tentatively TRBD2 (6 bases). CDR3 length: 15 amino acids. Germline V gene lookup returns CDR1 SGHNT and CDR2 YYREEE (reference sequence). The germline V and J ends were trimmed by 5 bases and 0 bases, with 11 bases remaining between them. CDR3 sequence (DNA): TGTGCCAGCAGAGGTGGCGGGGCGAACACCGGGGAGCTGTTTTTT. Translation gives CASRGGGANTGELFF. The variable domain in full, completed from reference TRBV5-4 and TRBJ2-2, reads ETGVTQSPTHLIKTRGQQVTLRCSSQSGHNTVSWYQQALGQGPQFIFQYYREEENGRGNFPPRFSGLQFPNYSSELNVNALELDDSALYLCASRGGGANTGELFFGEGSRLTVL.

This rearrangement joins TRBV27 to TRBJ2-5; 8 nucleotides match TRBD2. J was trimmed by 5 bases and V by 3 bases; bases with no gene match: 8. The V gene's germline CDR1 is MNHEY and CDR2 SMNVEV (reference sequence). The CDR3 is 15 amino acids. The CDR3 region is CASSFYAGGRETQYF. CDR3 coding DNA: TGTGCCAGCAGTTTCTATGCAGGCGGGAGGGAGACCCAGTACTTC.

The chain links TRBV11-2 to TRBJ2-3, with D maybe TRBD2 (5 bases). Trimming stripped 0 bases from V and 4 bases from J, with 14 bases between. Germline V gene data show CDR1 as SGHAT and CDR2 as FQNNGV. CDR3 size: 16 residues. In DNA form, the CDR3 reads TGTGCCAGCAGCTTAGATGCCTGGGAGCCGGCAGATACGCAGTATTTT. Amino acids: CASSLDAWEPADTQYF.

The chain joins TRBV2 to TRBJ2-7; D may be TRBD2 (6 bases). CDR3 length: 13 amino acids. From germline, CDR1 is SNHLY and CDR2 FYNNEI. V was shortened by 6 bases and J by 0 bases, with 9 bases between the two germline ends. This CDR3 reads CASRSGPSYEQYF. CDR3 bases: TGTGCCAGCAGAAGCGGGCCCTCCTACGAGCAGTACTTC.